This TCR beta chain was captured in a study of cytotoxic CD8 clonotypes in ibrutinib-treated CLL. Study at large: Included were approximately ten relapsed/refractory and some 15 treatment-naive patients, of whom approximately 18 were IGHV unmutated. The study's findings and limits: Public clonotypes (which were uncommon) either contracted or remained stable on treatment. Increased clonality at ibrutinib response gave way to a return toward baseline at progression.

The authors obtained roughly 2.2 micrograms of genomic DNA from cryopreserved PBMCs for TCR beta libraries. The germline gives CDR1 SNHLY, CDR2 FYNNEI. The CDR3 has 15 amino acids. Germline trimming cut 4 bases from V and 3 bases from J; bases unmatched to any gene: 7. Profiling relied on immunoSEQ multiplex PCR, and the TCRdb table lists in-frame clones only, not all of them. The table includes around 97,000 clones, 70% to 80% detected once. Comment on this clone: Its specificity is not known.

The gene calls are TRBV2 and TRBJ1-1; 8 nucleotides agree with TRBD1. The specimen was PBMCs, collected after 12 months of ibrutinib treatment. This sequence originates from a human donor with chronic lymphocytic leukemia. The DNA for the CDR3 is TGTGCCAGCAGTGGGACGGACAGGGCGGACACTGAAGCTTTCTTT. This codes for CASSGTDRADTEAFF.